The entry below describes one T cell receptor (beta chain). Antigen unknown. Data came from immunoSEQ multiplex PCR; TCRdb stores just in-frame clones and leaves some out. This sample has tens of thousands of clones, with about 93% found just once. Thawed unstimulated PBMCs were FACS-sorted by CD3, CD4 and CD8 into two populations. The germline gives CDR1 SGHRS, CDR2 YFSETQ. CDR3 length: 12 residues. V was pared by 7 bases and J by 6 bases, with 4 bases of the junction left unmatched. The sample is drawn from a study of T cell clones after liver transplantation. Study overall: Three of eight recipients were HCV-positive; others had non-autoimmune, non-viral indications. At least one year of complete immunosuppression withdrawal without enzymes over twice normal defined tolerance.

Study conclusions and caveats: Low donor cell numbers restricted donor-reactive repertoire measurement in a couple of subjects.

The rearrangement joins TRBV5-1 to TRBJ1-2; 9 nucleotides match TRBD1. This receptor was identified in a human patient who received a liver transplant. The graft donor may account for some of the T cells. Here the sequenced sample was CD8+ T cells from blood, taken approximately 26 months after liver transplant. CDR3 in amino acids: CASAGQGNGYTF. CDR3 sequence (DNA): TGCGCCAGCGCCGGACAGGGGAATGGCTACACCTTC.